These 23 T cell receptor beta chains were sequenced from one sample in a study of Ad26.COV2.S vaccination and SARS-CoV-2 variants. The treatment denotes: approximately 18 received Ad26.COV2.S at low or high dose, single or two shots; roughly five received placebo; per-sample allocation not given. At day 63 after the first vaccine or placebo injection, samples were drawn. Produced via immunoSEQ multiplex PCR; TCRdb's table is partial and in-frame only. Counted here are some 250,000 clones, approximately 88% occurring once; the ten biggest clones make up over 8.5%. The sequencing here drew on peripheral blood, taken in a trial of Ad26.COV2.S vaccine versus placebo. These receptors came from a person aged 18-65 years who received the Ad26.COV2.S COVID-19 vaccine or a placebo.

The V call is TRBV29-1, the J call TRBJ2-1; D remains unclear. The CDR3 runs 16 residues. V was clipped by 0 bases and J by 5 bases, with 17 bases between them. Germline CDR1 is SQVTM and CDR2 is ANQGSEA. CDR3 residues: CSVEDPHAWSDNEQFF. CDR3 nucleotides: TGCAGCGTTGAAGATCCCCACGCCTGGAGTGACAATGAGCAGTTCTTC.

V usage is TRBV19 and J usage is TRBJ1-1; D is unresolved. V lost 3 bases and J 1 base, leaving 9 bases between the germline ends. Germline V gene lookup returns CDR1 LNHDA and CDR2 SQIVND (reference sequence). The CDR3 consists of 14 residues. The CDR3 coding sequence is TGTGCCAGTAGTATGGAACAGCAGAACACTGAAGCTTTCTTT. It codes for CASSMEQQNTEAFF.

V usage is TRBV6-4 and J usage is TRBJ2-3; TRBD2 agrees at 7 bases. This CDR3 comprises 16 residues. Trimming cost V 0 bases and J 6 bases; bases outside gene matches: 9. In germline, CDR1 is MRHNA, CDR2 SNTAGT. As DNA, the CDR3 is TGTGCCAGCAGTGACTCTGGGGAGGGAGGATTCGATACGCAGTATTTT. This translates into CASSDSGEGGFDTQYF.

The rearrangement joins TRBV7-8 to TRBJ1-1, with D uncertain. There are 16 residues in the CDR3. The germline V and J ends were trimmed by 1 base and 0 bases, with 12 bases remaining between them. Germline V gene lookup returns CDR1 SGHVS and CDR2 FQNEAQ. CDR3 residues: CASSLVWGRVNTEAFF. The CDR3 coding sequence is TGTGCCAGCAGCTTAGTTTGGGGTCGGGTGAACACTGAAGCTTTCTTT.

The chain is built from TRBV2 and TRBJ2-1; the D gene is possibly TRBD2 (6 bases). The CDR3 totals 11 residues. Germline V gene lookup returns CDR1 SNHLY and CDR2 FYNNEI. Trimming removed 1 base at V and 12 bases at J, with 7 bases between. The CDR3, as DNA: TGTGCCAGCAGTGAAGGGCGGGGGCAGTTCTTC. This translates into CASSEGRGQFF.

The gene calls are TRBV10-2 and TRBJ2-5; D remains unclear. CDR1 is WSHSY, CDR2 SAAADI, per germline. The CDR3 consists of 11 residues. V lost 6 bases and J 4 bases, leaving 6 bases between the germline ends. CDR3 nucleotide sequence: TGCGCCAGCAGCGAGGTAGAGACCCAGTACTTC. Translation: CASSEVETQYF.

A single count supports this clone. This chain uses TRBV5-5 with TRBJ1-6; D gene unclear. Germline values: CDR1 SGHKS, CDR2 YYEKEE (reference sequence). V lost 7 bases, J lost 0 bases, and 14 bases lay in between. The CDR3 totals 16 residues. CDR3 nucleotide sequence: TGTGCCAGCTTCCTCGACCGGTTCTCCTATAATTCACCCCTCCACTTT. Translated, it gives CASFLDRFSYNSPLHF.

The V gene is TRBV24-1, the J gene TRBJ2-1, with 10 bases lining up with TRBD2. This CDR3 is 19 amino acids long. J was trimmed by 9 bases and V by 5 bases; bases with no gene match: 21. Germline V gives CDR1 KGHDR, CDR2 SFDVKD. CDR3 amino acids: CATSASLFSGGLKAGEQFF. DNA of the CDR3: TGTGCCACCAGTGCCTCCCTTTTTAGCGGGGGGTTAAAGGCAGGTGAGCAGTTCTTC.

This chain joins TRBV7-9 and TRBJ1-6; possibly TRBD1 for D (5 bases). This CDR3 region has 18 residues. V was cut by 1 base and J by 7 bases, with 20 bases left in between. CDR1 is SEHNR, CDR2 FQNEAQ, per germline (reference sequence). In nucleotides, the CDR3 is TGTGCCAGCAGCTTAGTTCGGTACACAGGAGAAGGGAATTCACCCCTCCACTTT. It specifies CASSLVRYTGEGNSPLHF.

The CDR3 DNA reads TGTGCCAGCAGCCTCTCGGGGGTGGGGAACACCGGGGAGCTGTTTTTT. Translated, it gives CASSLSGVGNTGELFF. The rearrangement joins TRBV5-4 to TRBJ2-2; maybe TRBD2 (6 bases). The germline V gene encodes CDR1 SGHNT and CDR2 YYREEE (reference sequence). The V and J ends lost 4 bases and 1 base respectively, with 14 bases between them. The CDR3 has 16 amino acids.

The J gene is TRBJ1-1, the V gene TRBV7-2; possibly TRBD1 for D (5 bases). The V and J ends lost 2 bases and 2 bases respectively, with 9 bases between them. Germline V gene data show CDR1 as SGHTA and CDR2 as FQGNSA. This CDR3 spans 14 amino acids. The CDR3 region is CASSLSGGNTEAFF. Here the CDR3 DNA reads TGTGCCAGCAGCTTATCGGGGGGAAACACTGAAGCTTTCTTT.

This chain links TRBV3-1 (or the pseudogene TRBV3-2) with TRBJ2-4; 10 bases agree with TRBD2. CDR3 length equals 16 residues. CDR1 and CDR2 from the germline V gene are LGHDT and YNNKEL (reference sequence). The J segment lost 7 bases and the V segment lost 7 bases, leaving 13 bases of the junction unmatched. The CDR3 here is CASIAPERGGRNIQYF. The CDR3 DNA reads as TGTGCCAGCATCGCACCGGAGCGGGGGGGTAGGAACATTCAGTACTTC.

V usage is TRBV7-9 and J usage is TRBJ2-1, with D tentatively TRBD2 (7 bases). Germline V gene sequence: CDR1 SEHNR, CDR2 FQNEAQ (reference sequence). The CDR3 runs 12 residues. V was cut by 11 bases and J by 6 bases, with 14 bases left in between. The CDR3 region has the DNA TGTGCCGGTAGGGGGGGTAGCAATGAGCAGTTCTTC. Its protein is CAGRGGSNEQFF.

This chain links TRBV29-1 with TRBJ2-4; the D call may be TRBD1 or TRBD2 (5 bases each). Germline V CDR1 and CDR2: SQVTM, ANQGSEA. CDR3 length: 14 amino acids. V lost 4 bases, J lost 0 bases, and 10 bases lay in between. CDR3: CSVVGGAAKNIQYF. Here the CDR3 DNA reads TGCAGCGTTGTTGGGGGAGCAGCCAAAAACATTCAGTACTTC.

CDR3 sequence: CASSQDLGLETNTGELFF. The CDR3 nucleotides are TGCGCCAGCAGCCAAGACCTGGGACTCGAAACCAACACCGGGGAGCTGTTTTTT. The chain carries TRBV4-3 and TRBJ2-2, with D possibly matching TRBD2 (6 bases). The ends were cut back, 0 bases at V and 2 bases at J, with 16 bases in the middle. This CDR3 has 18 amino acids. CDR1 is LGHNA and CDR2 is YSLEER in the germline V gene.

The genes are TRBV10-1 and TRBJ1-2; D ambiguous. V lost 0 bases and J lost 2, with 4 bases in between. The CDR3 runs to 13 residues. Per germline, CDR1 WNHNN and CDR2 SYGVQD (reference sequence). The CDR3 here is CASSESQNYGYTF. DNA for the CDR3: TGCGCCAGCAGTGAGTCTCAAAACTATGGCTACACCTTC.

This chain connects TRBV5-1 to TRBJ2-3, with D maybe TRBD1 (5 bases). The germline CDR1 and CDR2 sequences are SGHRS and YFSETQ. CDR3 length equals 16 residues. V dropped 3 bases and J dropped 2 bases, with 16 bases sitting between them. This chain's CDR3 is CASSSKLLGDTDTQYF. The CDR3, as DNA: TGCGCCAGCAGCTCTAAATTATTAGGGGACACAGATACGCAGTATTTT.

The rearrangement links TRBV20-1 to TRBJ2-7; D perhaps matches TRBD1 (5 bases). The V gene's germline CDR1 is DFQATT and CDR2 SNEGSKA (reference sequence). V lost 6 bases to trimming and J lost 7 bases, with 10 bases between them. CDR3 size: 10 residues. As DNA, the CDR3 is TGCAGTGCCCGTGGACAAGAGCAGTACTTC. Its translation: CSARGQEQYF.

The rearrangement joins TRBV6-5 to TRBJ2-7; 8 bases line up with TRBD2. Germline V gives CDR1 MNHEY, CDR2 SVGAGI. V was pared by 6 bases and J by 2 bases, with 9 bases of the junction left unmatched. The CDR3 spans 15 residues. CDR3 in amino acids: CASSRGTSRTYEQYF. The DNA of the CDR3 is TGTGCCAGCAGCCGAGGGACTAGTCGGACCTACGAGCAGTACTTC.

CDR3 sequence reads: CASSWGEIPFNEQFF. In nucleotides, the CDR3 is TGTGCCAGCAGTTGGGGGGAGATCCCCTTCAATGAGCAGTTCTTC. The chain combines TRBV9 with TRBJ2-1; D possibly corresponds to TRBD2 (6 bases). Per germline, CDR1 SGDLS and CDR2 YYNGEE. V shed 5 bases and J shed 6 bases, with 18 bases lying between them. CDR3 length: 15 residues.

The chain couples TRBV9 to TRBJ2-7; 9 bases are shared with TRBD2. Per germline, CDR1 SGDLS and CDR2 YYNGEE. The V and J ends lost 0 bases and 2 bases, in that order; junction bases with no gene match: 3. The CDR3 has 15 amino acids. The CDR3 loop is CASSVALAGTYEQYF. As DNA, the CDR3 is TGTGCCAGCAGCGTAGCACTAGCGGGTACCTACGAGCAGTACTTC.

The rearrangement joins TRBV11-3 to TRBJ2-4, with 9 bases aligning to TRBD1. The J segment lost 1 base and the V segment lost 6 bases, leaving 4 bases of the junction unmatched. CDR1 is SGHNT and CDR2 is YENEEA in the germline V gene. The CDR3 is 15 residues long. Written as DNA, the CDR3 is TGTGCCAGCAGTCACGGGACAGGGGCCAAAAACATTCAGTACTTC. The encoded protein is CASSHGTGAKNIQYF.

The rearrangement uses TRBV7-9 and TRBJ2-2; the D gene is possibly TRBD1 (5 bases). Trimming left V 6 bases short and J 7 bases short, with 15 bases between. The CDR3 loop spans 14 amino acids. Germline CDR1 is SEHNR and CDR2 is FQNEAQ (reference sequence). The CDR3 here is CASRPPGLGGELFF. The CDR3 DNA reads as TGTGCCAGCAGGCCGCCAGGGTTGGGCGGGGAGCTGTTTTTT.